This T cell receptor (beta chain) was observed in a study of blood T cell repertoires in COVID-19. How the authors handled the data: Reference gene primer amplification yielded estimated nucleated cell counts. Only in-frame clones appear in the TCRdb table, and some are missing; sequencing was by immunoSEQ multiplex PCR. V and J calls and clone size are given by that table; D and trimming were obtained from the DNA. Of 470,000 or so clones listed, nearly 90% were seen once; the top ten hold about 2.1%. Germline CDR1 and CDR2: MGHRA and YSYEKL. V gave up 0 bases and J gave up 6 bases; unmatched junction bases: 3. The CDR3 contains 15 residues.

The receptor's source is a woman aged 18-29 years with acute COVID-19. The chain has TRBV4-1 and TRBJ2-3; 10 nucleotides agree with TRBD2. Sequencing used PBMCs or T cells enriched from blood (not recorded which). The DNA of the CDR3 is TGCGCCAGCAGCCAAGAAAGAGCGGGGGGGGATACGCAGTATTTT. Encoded protein: CASSQERAGGDTQYF.